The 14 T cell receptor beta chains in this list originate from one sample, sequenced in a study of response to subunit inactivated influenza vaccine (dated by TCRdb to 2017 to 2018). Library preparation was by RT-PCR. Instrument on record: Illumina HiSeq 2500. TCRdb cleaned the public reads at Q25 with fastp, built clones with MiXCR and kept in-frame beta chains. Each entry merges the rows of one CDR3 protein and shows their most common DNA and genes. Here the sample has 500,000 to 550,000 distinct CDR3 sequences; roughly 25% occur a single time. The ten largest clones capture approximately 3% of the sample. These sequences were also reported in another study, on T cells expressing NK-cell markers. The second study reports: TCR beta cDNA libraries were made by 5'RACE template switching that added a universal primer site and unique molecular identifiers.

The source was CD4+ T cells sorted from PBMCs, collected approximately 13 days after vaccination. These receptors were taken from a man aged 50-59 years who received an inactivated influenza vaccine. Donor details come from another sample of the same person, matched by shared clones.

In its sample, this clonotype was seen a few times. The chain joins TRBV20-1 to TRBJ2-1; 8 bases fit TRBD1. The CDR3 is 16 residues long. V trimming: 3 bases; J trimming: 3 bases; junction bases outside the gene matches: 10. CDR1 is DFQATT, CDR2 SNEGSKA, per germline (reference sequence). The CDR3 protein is CSARGQTGAVYNEQFF. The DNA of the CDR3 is TGCAGTGCTAGGGGACAGACAGGGGCCGTCTACAATGAGCAGTTCTTC.

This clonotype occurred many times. Here the CDR3 reads CASSLGVTGTGSKFF. The CDR3 coding sequence is TGTGCCAGCAGCTTGGGGGTAACCGGGACGGGGTCGAAGTTCTTC. The J gene is TRBJ2-1, the V gene TRBV5-5; D tentatively fits TRBD1 or TRBD2 (5 bases each). V was clipped by 0 bases and J by 14 bases, with 21 bases between them. Looked up from germline, CDR1 is SGHKS and CDR2 is YYEKEE (reference sequence). The CDR3 spans 15 residues.

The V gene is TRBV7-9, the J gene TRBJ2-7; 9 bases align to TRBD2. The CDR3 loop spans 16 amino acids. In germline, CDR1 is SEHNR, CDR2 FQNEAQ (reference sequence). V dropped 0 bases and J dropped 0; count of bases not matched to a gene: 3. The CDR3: CASSLASGGSSYEQYF. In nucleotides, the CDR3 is TGTGCCAGCAGCTTAGCTAGCGGGGGCAGCTCCTACGAGCAGTACTTC.

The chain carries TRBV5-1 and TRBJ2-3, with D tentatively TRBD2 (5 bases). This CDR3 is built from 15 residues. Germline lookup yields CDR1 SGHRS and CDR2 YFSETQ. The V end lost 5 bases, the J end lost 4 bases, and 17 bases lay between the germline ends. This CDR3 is CASRGSTTRADTQYF. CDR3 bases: TGCGCCAGCAGAGGGAGCACGACACGCGCAGATACGCAGTATTTT.

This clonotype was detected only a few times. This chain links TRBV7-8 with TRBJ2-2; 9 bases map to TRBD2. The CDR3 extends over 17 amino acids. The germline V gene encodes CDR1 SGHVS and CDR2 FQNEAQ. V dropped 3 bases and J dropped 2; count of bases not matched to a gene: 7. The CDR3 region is CASSFISGGGNTGELFF. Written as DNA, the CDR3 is TGTGCCAGCAGCTTTATTAGCGGGGGCGGTAACACCGGGGAGCTGTTTTTT.

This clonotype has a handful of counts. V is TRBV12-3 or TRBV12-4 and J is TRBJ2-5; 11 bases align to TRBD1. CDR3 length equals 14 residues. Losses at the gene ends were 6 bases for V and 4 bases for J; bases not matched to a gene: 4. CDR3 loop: CASREGTGGETQYF. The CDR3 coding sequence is TGTGCCAGCAGGGAGGGGACAGGGGGAGAGACCCAGTACTTC.

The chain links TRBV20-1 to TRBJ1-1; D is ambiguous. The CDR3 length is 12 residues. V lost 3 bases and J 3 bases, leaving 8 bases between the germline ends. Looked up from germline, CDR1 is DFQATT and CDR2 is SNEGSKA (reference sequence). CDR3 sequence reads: CSASGTHTEAFF. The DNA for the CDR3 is TGCAGTGCTAGCGGTACCCACACTGAAGCTTTCTTT.

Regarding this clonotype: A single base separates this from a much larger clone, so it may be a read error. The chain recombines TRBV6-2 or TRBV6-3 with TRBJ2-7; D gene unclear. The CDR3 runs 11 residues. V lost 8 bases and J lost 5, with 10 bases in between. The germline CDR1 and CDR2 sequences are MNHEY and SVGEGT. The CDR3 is CASRPMNEQYF. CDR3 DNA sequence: TGTGCCAGCCGTCCCATGAACGAGCAGTACTTC.

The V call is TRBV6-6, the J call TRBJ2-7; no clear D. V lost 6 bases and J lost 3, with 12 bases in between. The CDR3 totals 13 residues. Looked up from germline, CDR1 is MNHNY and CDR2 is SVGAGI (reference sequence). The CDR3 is CASSQTASYEQYF. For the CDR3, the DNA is TGTGCCAGCAGCCAAACCGCTAGCTACGAGCAGTACTTC.

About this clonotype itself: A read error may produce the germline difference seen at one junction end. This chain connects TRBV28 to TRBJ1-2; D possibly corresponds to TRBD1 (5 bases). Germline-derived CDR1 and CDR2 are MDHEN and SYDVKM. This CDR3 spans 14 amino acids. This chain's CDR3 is CASSLGAGHYGYTF. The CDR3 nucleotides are TGTGCTAGCAGTTTAGGGGCAGGGCACTATGGCTACACCTTC.

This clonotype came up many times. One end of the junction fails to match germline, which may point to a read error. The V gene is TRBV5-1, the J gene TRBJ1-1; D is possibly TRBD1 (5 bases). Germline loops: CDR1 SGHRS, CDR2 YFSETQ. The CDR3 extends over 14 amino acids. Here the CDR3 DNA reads TGTGCCAGCAGTTTTGGGCAGGGGAACACTGAAGCTTTCTTT. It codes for CASSFGQGNTEAFF.

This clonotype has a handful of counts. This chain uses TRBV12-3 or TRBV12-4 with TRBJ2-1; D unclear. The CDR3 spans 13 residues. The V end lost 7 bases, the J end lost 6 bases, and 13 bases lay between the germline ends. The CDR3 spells CASKEGPSNEQFF. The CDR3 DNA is TGTGCCAGCAAGGAAGGGCCGAGCAATGAGCAGTTCTTC.

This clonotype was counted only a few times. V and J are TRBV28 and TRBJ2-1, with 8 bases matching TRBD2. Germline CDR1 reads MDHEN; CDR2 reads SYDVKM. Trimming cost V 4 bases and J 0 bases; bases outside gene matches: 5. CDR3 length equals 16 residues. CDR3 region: CASSYLAGFSYNEQFF. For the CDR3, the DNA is TGTGCCAGCAGTTATCTAGCGGGTTTCTCCTACAATGAGCAGTTCTTC.

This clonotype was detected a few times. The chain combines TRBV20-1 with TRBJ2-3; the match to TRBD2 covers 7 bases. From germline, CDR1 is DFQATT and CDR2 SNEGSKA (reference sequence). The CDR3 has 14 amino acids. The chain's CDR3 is CSEGASGSTDTQYF. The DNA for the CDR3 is TGCAGCGAAGGGGCTAGCGGAAGCACAGATACGCAGTATTTT.